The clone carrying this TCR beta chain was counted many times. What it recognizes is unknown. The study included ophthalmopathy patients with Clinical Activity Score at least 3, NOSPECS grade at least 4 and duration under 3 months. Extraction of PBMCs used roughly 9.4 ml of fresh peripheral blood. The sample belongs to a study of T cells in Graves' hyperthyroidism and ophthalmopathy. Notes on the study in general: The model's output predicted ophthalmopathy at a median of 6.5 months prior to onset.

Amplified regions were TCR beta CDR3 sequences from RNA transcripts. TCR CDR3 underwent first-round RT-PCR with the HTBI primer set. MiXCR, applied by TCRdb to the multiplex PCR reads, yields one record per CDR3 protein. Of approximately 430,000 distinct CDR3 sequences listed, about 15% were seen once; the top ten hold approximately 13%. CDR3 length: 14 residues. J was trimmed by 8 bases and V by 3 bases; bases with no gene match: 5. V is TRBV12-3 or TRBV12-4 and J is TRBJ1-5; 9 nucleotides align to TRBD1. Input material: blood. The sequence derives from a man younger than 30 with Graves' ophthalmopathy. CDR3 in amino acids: CASSFRDRVEPQHF. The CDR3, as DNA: TGTGCCAGCAGTTTCCGGGACAGGGTGGAGCCCCAGCATTTT.